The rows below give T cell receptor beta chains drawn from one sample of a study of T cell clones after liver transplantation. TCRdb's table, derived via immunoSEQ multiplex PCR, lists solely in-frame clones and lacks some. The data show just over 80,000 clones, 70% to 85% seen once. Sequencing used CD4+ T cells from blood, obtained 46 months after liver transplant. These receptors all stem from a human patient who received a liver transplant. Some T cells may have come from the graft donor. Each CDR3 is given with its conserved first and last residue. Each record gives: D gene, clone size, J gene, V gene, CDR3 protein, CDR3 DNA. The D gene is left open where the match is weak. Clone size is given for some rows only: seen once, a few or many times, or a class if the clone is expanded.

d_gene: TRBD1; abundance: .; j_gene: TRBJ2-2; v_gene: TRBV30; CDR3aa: CAWSAVQGSVTGGLGELFF; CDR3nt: TGTGCCTGGAGTGCAGTACAGGGGTCGGTGACAGGGGGCCTCGGGGAGCTGTTTTTT
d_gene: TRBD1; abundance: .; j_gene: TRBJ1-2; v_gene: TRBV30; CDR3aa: CAWTRGGGGINYGYTF; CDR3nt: TGTGCCTGGACTAGAGGAGGAGGGGGCATCAACTATGGCTACACCTTC
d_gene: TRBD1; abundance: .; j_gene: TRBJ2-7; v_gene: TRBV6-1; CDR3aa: CASSEAGQGYEQYF; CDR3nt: TGTGCCAGCAGTGAAGCTGGACAGGGCTACGAGCAGTACTTC
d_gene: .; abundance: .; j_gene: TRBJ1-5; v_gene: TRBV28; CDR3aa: CASSLSAGVDQPQHF; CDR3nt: TGTGCCAGCAGTTTATCTGCGGGAGTCGATCAGCCCCAGCATTTT
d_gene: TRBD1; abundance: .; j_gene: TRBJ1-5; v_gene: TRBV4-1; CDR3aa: CASSPTGGNQPQHF; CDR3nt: TGCGCCAGCAGCCCGACAGGGGGAAATCAGCCCCAGCATTTT
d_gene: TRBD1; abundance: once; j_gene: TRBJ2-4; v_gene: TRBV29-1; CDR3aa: CSVGTVAKNIQYF; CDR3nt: TGCAGCGTGGGGACAGTAGCCAAAAACATTCAGTACTTC
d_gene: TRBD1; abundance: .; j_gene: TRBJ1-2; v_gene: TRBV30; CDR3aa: CAWSLFRGRSGYTF; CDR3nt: TGTGCCTGGAGCCTATTCAGGGGGCGGAGTGGCTACACCTTC
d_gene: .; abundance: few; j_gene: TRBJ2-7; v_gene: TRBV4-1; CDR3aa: CASSQGLGTPPYEQYF; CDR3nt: TGCGCCAGCAGCCAAGGTTTGGGGACACCTCCCTACGAGCAGTACTTC
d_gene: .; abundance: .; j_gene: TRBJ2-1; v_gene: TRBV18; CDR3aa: CASSPLEGFGLNEQFF; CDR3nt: TGTGCCAGCTCACCGCTAGAGGGATTCGGATTGAATGAGCAGTTCTTC
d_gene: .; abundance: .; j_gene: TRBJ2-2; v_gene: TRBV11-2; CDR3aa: CASSFGGTGELFF; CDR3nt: TGTGCCAGCAGCTTCGGGGGCACCGGGGAGCTGTTTTTT
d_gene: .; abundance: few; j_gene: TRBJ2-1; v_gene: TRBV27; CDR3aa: CASSLGRVGSYNEQFF; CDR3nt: TGTGCCAGCAGTTTAGGGCGGGTGGGCTCCTACAATGAGCAGTTCTTC
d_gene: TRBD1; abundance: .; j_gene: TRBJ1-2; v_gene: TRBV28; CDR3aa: CASSSQGNYGYTF; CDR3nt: TGTGCCAGCAGCTCACAGGGGAACTATGGCTACACCTTC
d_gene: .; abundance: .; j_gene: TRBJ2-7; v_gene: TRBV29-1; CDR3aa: CSVALPGRSEQYF; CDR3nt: TGCAGCGTCGCGCTTCCGGGACGGAGCGAGCAGTACTTC
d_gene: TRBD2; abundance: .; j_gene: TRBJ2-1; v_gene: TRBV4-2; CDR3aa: CASSQEGRASGRRTGYNEQFF; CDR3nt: TGTGCCAGCAGCCAAGAGGGAAGGGCTAGCGGGAGGCGTACAGGTTACAATGAGCAGTTCTTC
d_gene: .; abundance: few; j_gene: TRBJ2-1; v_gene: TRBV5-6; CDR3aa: CASTKGGVAAYYNEQFF; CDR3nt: TGTGCCAGCACCAAGGGGGGGGTAGCGGCTTATTACAATGAGCAGTTCTTC
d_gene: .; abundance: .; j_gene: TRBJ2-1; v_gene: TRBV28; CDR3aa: CASSLPKYRVWGHNEQFF; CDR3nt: TGTGCCAGCAGTTTGCCCAAATACAGGGTCTGGGGCCACAATGAGCAGTTCTTC
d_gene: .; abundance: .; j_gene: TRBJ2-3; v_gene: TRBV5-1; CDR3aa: CASSLPGSTDTQYF; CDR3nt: TGCGCCAGCAGCTTACCGGGTAGCACAGATACGCAGTATTTT
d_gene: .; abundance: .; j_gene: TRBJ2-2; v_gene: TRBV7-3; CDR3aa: CASSSSILGGELFF; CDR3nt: TGTGCCAGCAGCTCATCTATCCTCGGCGGGGAGCTGTTTTTT